This T cell receptor beta chain originates from a study of T cells in Graves' hyperthyroidism and ophthalmopathy. The V end was cut by 6 bases, the J end by 6 bases, with 6 bases between. CDR1 and CDR2 (germline): ENHRY, SYGVKD. The CDR3 runs to 11 residues. It was RNA transcripts that yielded the amplified TCR beta CDR3 regions. The HTBI primer set drove a first-round RT-PCR of the TCR CDR3. A single record per CDR3 protein comes from TCRdb applying MiXCR to the multiplex PCR reads. The repertoire consists of roughly 290,000 distinct CDR3 sequences, with roughly 15% occurring once and the leading ten covering roughly 7.9%.

This receptor was taken from a woman aged 40 to 50 with Graves' hyperthyroidism. The genes are TRBV10-3 and TRBJ2-1; D is uncertain. Sequenced input: blood. CDR3 nucleotides: TGTGCCATCAGAGGTAGCAATGAGCAGTTCTTC. Translation gives CAIRGSNEQFF.